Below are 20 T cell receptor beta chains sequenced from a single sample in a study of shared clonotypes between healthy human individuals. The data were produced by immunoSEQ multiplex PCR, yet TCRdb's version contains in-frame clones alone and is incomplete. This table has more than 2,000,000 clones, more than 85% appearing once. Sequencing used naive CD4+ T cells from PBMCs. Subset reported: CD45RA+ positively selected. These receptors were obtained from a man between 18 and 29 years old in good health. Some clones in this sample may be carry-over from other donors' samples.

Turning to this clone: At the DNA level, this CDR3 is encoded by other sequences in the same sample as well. The CDR3: CASRGGSYEQYF. The CDR3 DNA follows: TGTGCCAGCAGGGGGGGGAGCTACGAGCAGTACTTC. This rearrangement joins TRBV28 to TRBJ2-7; TRBD2 aligns across 7 bases. The CDR3 runs 12 residues. Looked up from germline, CDR1 is MDHEN and CDR2 is SYDVKM. With 6 bases clipped from V and 3 bases from J, the junction kept 2 bases outside the gene matches.

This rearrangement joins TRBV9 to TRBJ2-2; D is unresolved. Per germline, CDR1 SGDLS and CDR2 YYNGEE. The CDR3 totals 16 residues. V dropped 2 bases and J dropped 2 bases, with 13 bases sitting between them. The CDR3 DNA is TGTGCCAGCAGCGTCGGACCGGGTCCTAACACCGGGGAGCTGTTTTTT. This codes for CASSVGPGPNTGELFF.

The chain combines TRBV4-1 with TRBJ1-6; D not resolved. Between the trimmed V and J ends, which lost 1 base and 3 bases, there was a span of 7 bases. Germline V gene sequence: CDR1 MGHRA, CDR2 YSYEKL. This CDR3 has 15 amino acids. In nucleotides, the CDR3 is TGCGCCAGCAGCCAAGTACAGAGCTATAATTCACCCCTCCACTTT. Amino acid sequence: CASSQVQSYNSPLHF.

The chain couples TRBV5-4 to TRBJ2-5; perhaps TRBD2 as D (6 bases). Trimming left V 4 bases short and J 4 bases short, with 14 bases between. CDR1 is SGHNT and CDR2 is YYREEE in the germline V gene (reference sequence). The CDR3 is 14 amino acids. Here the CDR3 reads CASSRDFASETQYF. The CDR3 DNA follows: TGTGCCAGCAGCCGGGACTTTGCTTCAGAGACCCAGTACTTC.

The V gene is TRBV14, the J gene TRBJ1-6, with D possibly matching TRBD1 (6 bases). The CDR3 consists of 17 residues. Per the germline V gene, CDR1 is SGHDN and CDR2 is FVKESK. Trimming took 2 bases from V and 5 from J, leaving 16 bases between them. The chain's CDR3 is CASSQSIGGLHNSPLHF. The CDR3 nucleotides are TGTGCCAGCAGCCAATCTATCGGGGGGCTCCATAATTCACCCCTCCACTTT.

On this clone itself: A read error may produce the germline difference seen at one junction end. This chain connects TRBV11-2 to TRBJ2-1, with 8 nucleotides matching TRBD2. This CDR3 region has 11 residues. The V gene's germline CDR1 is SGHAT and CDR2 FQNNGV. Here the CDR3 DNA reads TGTGCCAGCAGCTTAAATCGGGAGGGGGTCTTC. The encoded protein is CASSLNREGVF.

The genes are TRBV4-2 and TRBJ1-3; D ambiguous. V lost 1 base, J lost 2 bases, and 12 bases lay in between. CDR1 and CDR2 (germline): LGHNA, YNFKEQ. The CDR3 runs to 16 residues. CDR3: CASSQAETYPGNTIYF. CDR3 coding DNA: TGTGCCAGCAGCCAAGCTGAGACATACCCTGGAAACACCATATATTTT.

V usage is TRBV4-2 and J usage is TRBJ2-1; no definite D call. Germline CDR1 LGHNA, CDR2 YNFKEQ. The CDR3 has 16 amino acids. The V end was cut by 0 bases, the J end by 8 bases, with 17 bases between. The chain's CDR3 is CASSQERLLGPDEQFF. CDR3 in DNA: TGTGCCAGCAGCCAAGAGCGGCTTCTTGGCCCTGATGAGCAGTTCTTC.

CDR3 DNA: TGTGCCAGCTCACCACTGGAGACCTTGCTCACCGGGGAGCTGTTTTTT. It translates to CASSPLETLLTGELFF. J is TRBJ2-2 and V is TRBV18; D remains unclear. Trimming removed 1 base from V and 4 bases from J, with 13 bases in between. CDR1 KGHSH and CDR2 LQKENI come from the germline V gene. The CDR3 runs to 16 residues.

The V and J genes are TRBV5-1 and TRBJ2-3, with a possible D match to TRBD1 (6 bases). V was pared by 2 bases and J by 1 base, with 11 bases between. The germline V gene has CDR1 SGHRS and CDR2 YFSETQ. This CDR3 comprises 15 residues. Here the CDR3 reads CASSFLSGGTDTQYF. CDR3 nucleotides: TGCGCCAGCAGCTTTTTGTCAGGGGGCACAGATACGCAGTATTTT.

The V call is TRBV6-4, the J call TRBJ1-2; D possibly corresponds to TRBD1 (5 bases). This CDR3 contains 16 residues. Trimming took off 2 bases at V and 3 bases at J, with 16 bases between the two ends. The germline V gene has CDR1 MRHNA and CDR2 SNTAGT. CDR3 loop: CASSDTPGPAYYGYTF. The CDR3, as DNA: TGTGCCAGCAGTGACACGCCAGGGCCCGCTTACTATGGCTACACCTTC.

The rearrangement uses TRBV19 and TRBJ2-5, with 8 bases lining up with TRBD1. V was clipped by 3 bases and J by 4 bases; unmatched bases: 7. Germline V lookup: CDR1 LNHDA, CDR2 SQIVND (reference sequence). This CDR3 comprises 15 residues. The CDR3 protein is CASSMRPGGTETQYF. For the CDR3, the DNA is TGTGCCAGTAGTATGAGACCAGGGGGCACAGAGACCCAGTACTTC.

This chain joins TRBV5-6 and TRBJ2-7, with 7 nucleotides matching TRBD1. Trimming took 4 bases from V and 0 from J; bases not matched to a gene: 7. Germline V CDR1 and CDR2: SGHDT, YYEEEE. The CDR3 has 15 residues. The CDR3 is CASSLGTASSYEQYF. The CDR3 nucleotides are TGTGCCAGCAGCCTAGGGACAGCAAGCTCCTACGAGCAGTACTTC.

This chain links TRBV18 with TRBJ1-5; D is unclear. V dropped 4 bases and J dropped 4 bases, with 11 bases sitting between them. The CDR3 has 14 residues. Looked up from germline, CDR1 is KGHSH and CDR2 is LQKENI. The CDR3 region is CASSHGGRNQPQHF. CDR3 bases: TGTGCCAGCTCACATGGCGGACGTAATCAGCCCCAGCATTTT.

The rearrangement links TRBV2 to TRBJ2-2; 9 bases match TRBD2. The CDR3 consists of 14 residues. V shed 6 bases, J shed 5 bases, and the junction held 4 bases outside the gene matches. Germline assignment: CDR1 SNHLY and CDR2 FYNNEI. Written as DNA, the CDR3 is TGTGCCAGCAGCAGCGGGAGGCATACCGGGGAGCTGTTTTTT. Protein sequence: CASSSGRHTGELFF.

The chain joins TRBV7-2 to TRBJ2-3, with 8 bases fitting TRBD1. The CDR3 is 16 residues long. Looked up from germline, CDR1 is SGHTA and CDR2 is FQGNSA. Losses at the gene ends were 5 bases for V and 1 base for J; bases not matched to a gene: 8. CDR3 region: CASSPLTGVRTDTQYF. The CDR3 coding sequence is TGTGCCAGCAGCCCGTTGACAGGGGTACGCACAGATACGCAGTATTTT.

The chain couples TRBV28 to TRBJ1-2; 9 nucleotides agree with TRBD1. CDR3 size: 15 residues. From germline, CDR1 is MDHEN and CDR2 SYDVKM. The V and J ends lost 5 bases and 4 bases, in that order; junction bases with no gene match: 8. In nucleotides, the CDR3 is TGTGCCAGCAGTCTACTCATACAGGGGGCCTATGGCTACACCTTC. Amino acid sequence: CASSLLIQGAYGYTF.

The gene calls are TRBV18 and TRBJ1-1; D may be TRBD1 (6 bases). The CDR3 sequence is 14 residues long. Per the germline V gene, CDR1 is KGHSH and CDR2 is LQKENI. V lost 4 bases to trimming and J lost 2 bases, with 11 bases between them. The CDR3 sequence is CASSQRTANTEAFF. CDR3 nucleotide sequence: TGTGCCAGCTCACAGAGGACAGCAAACACTGAAGCTTTCTTT. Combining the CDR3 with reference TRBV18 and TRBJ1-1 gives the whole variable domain NAGVMQNPRHLVRRRGQEARLRCSPMKGHSHVYWYRQLPEEGLKFMVYLQKENIIDESGMPKERFSAEFPKEGPSILRIQQVVRGDSAAYFCASSQRTANTEAFFGQGTRLTVV.

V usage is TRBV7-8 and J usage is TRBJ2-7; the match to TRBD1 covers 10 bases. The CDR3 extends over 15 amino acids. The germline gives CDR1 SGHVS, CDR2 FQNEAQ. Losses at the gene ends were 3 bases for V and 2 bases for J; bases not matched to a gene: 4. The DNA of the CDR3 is TGTGCCAGCAGCTTTCCCGGGACAGGGGCCTACGAGCAGTACTTC. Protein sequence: CASSFPGTGAYEQYF. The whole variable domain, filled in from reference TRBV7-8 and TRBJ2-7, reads GAGVSQSPRYKVAKRGQDVALRCDPISGHVSLFWYQQALGQGPEFLTYFQNEAQLDKSGLPSDRFFAERPEGSVSTLKIQRTQQEDSAVYLCASSFPGTGAYEQYFGPGTRLTVT.

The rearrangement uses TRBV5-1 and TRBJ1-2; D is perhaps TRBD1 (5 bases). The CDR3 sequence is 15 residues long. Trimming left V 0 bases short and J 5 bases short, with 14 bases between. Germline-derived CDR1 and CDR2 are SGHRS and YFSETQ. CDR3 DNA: TGCGCCAGCAGCTTGGATGGCAGGGCGGAGTATGGCTACACCTTC. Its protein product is CASSLDGRAEYGYTF.